Each of the 31 T cell receptor beta chains below was sequenced from the same sample in a study of identical twins. TCRdb redid the calling of the 5' RACE reads with MiXCR, one entry per CDR3 protein. Counted here are around 490,000 distinct CDR3 sequences, 20% to 25% occurring once; the ten biggest clones make up approximately 0.48%. The same data also went into a second study, on yellow fever vaccine responses in identical twins.

Material: CD4+ T cells sorted from blood. The receptors were gathered from a woman aged 18-29 years in good health.

This clonotype has just a few counts. Written as DNA, the CDR3 is TGTGCCAGCAGCCTGTGGACAGGGCCAATCGAGCAGTACTTC. This encodes CASSLWTGPIEQYF. The chain joins TRBV13 to TRBJ2-7, with 8 bases aligning to TRBD1. The CDR3 has 14 residues. With 5 bases clipped from V and 6 bases from J, the junction kept 9 bases outside the gene matches. Germline CDR1 is PRHDT and CDR2 is FYEKMQ (reference sequence).

This clonotype was counted between two and nine times. This sequence joins TRBV27 and TRBJ2-5; D perhaps matches TRBD1 (6 bases). Germline loops: CDR1 MNHEY, CDR2 SMNVEV (reference sequence). There are 12 residues in the CDR3. Trimming took off 5 bases at V and 5 bases at J, with 9 bases between the two ends. CDR3 DNA: TGTGCCAGCAGTGACAGGAGGGAGACCCAGTACTTC. Translation: CASSDRRETQYF.

A few counts support this clonotype. The chain carries TRBV4-1 and TRBJ1-6, with unresolved D. Per the germline V gene, CDR1 is MGHRA and CDR2 is YSYEKL. The CDR3 runs 16 residues. V dropped 5 bases and J dropped 4 bases, with 15 bases sitting between them. The CDR3 here is CASSKQKDEYNSPLHF. The CDR3 DNA follows: TGCGCCAGCAGCAAACAGAAAGACGAGTATAATTCACCCCTCCACTTT.

The table lists this clonotype with a few counts. The rearrangement joins TRBV4-1 to TRBJ2-6, with 8 bases aligning to TRBD2. This CDR3 comprises 17 residues. The J segment lost 1 base and the V segment lost 4 bases, leaving 6 bases of the junction unmatched. CDR1 MGHRA and CDR2 YSYEKL come from the germline V gene. CDR3 sequence reads: CASSRGAGASGANVLTF. The DNA of the CDR3 is TGCGCCAGCAGCCGGGGAGCGGGAGCTTCTGGGGCCAACGTCCTGACTTTC.

The rearrangement uses TRBV12-3 or TRBV12-4 and TRBJ2-3, with D tentatively TRBD1 or TRBD2 (5 bases each). The V end lost 0 bases, the J end lost 0 bases, and 19 bases lay between the germline ends. This CDR3 is 19 amino acids long. The CDR3 loop is CASSLAGPGPTYSTDTQYF. CDR3 DNA sequence: TGTGCCAGCAGTTTAGCGGGACCGGGACCAACCTATAGCACAGATACGCAGTATTTT.

V usage is TRBV19 and J usage is TRBJ2-6; 8 positions agree with TRBD1. The CDR3 consists of 17 residues. Germline-derived CDR1 and CDR2 are LNHDA and SQIVND (reference sequence). Trimming cost V 3 bases and J 0 bases; bases outside gene matches: 4. The CDR3 spells CASSMGDRFSGANVLTF. In DNA, the CDR3 is TGTGCCAGTAGTATGGGGGACAGGTTCTCTGGGGCCAACGTCCTGACTTTC.

This chain uses TRBV12-3 or TRBV12-4 with TRBJ2-1; TRBD2 aligns across 8 bases. V trimming: 0 bases; J trimming: 2 bases; junction bases outside the gene matches: 0. This CDR3 contains 15 residues. The CDR3 coding sequence is TGTGCCAGCAGTTTAGCGGGACTAGCCTACAATGAGCAGTTCTTC. This gives the protein CASSLAGLAYNEQFF.

This clonotype was counted between two and nine times. The chain couples TRBV6-1 to TRBJ2-1; D is unclear. This CDR3 has 14 amino acids. Germline CDR1 and CDR2: MNHNS and SASEGT. The ends were cut back, 6 bases at V and 1 base at J, with 10 bases in the middle. In DNA form, the CDR3 reads TGTGCCAGCAGGCGAGACCCGTCCTACAATGAGCAGTTCTTC. Translating it yields CASRRDPSYNEQFF.

V usage is TRBV29-1 and J usage is TRBJ2-5; 12 positions agree with TRBD1. Germline V gives CDR1 SQVTM, CDR2 ANQGSEA. J was trimmed by 5 bases and V by 1 base; bases with no gene match: 8. This CDR3 comprises 16 residues. DNA of the CDR3: TGCAGCGTTGAAGTTGGCGGGACAGGGGGCCGTGAGACCCAGTACTTC. It translates to CSVEVGGTGGRETQYF.

This chain links TRBV20-1 with TRBJ2-1; no definite D call. Germline CDR1 is DFQATT and CDR2 is SNEGSKA (reference sequence). The ends were cut back, 4 bases at V and 10 bases at J, with 5 bases in the middle. This CDR3 has 9 residues. The CDR3 DNA reads as TGCAGTGCTACAGTGGAGCAGTTCTTC. It specifies CSATVEQFF.

This clonotype was observed a few times. For the CDR3, the DNA is TGTGCCACCAGTGGACAGGACGCGGGGAATGAGCAGTTCTTC. Its translation is CATSGQDAGNEQFF. The rearrangement links TRBV24-1 to TRBJ2-1, with D perhaps being TRBD1 or TRBD2 (6 bases each). Germline loops: CDR1 KGHDR, CDR2 SFDVKD. Between the trimmed V and J ends, which lost 5 bases and 7 bases, there was a span of 14 bases. The CDR3 consists of 14 residues.

This clonotype was recorded a few times. V usage is TRBV3-1 and J usage is TRBJ2-1; the match to TRBD2 covers 11 bases. The V and J ends lost 4 bases and 8 bases, in that order; junction bases with no gene match: 4. Germline V CDR1 and CDR2: LGHDT, YNNKEL (reference sequence). The CDR3 length is 14 residues. The CDR3 loop reads CASSRSGGADEQFF. CDR3 nucleotides: TGTGCCAGCAGCCGTAGCGGGGGGGCCGATGAGCAGTTCTTC.

The CDR3 DNA reads as TGTGCCAGCAGCCCCCTAGGGTTCGGGGCAGATACGCAGTATTTT. It encodes CASSPLGFGADTQYF. V is TRBV14 and J is TRBJ2-3, with D perhaps matching TRBD2 (5 bases). With 4 bases removed from V and 4 bases from J, the gap between germline ends came to 15 bases. The germline CDR1 and CDR2 sequences are SGHDN and FVKESK. The CDR3 covers 15 residues. Variable domain in full (rest from reference TRBV14 and TRBJ2-3): EAGVTQFPSHSVIEKGQTVTLRCDPISGHDNLYWYRRVMGKEIKFLLHFVKESKQDESGMPNNRFLAERTGGTYSTLKVQPAELEDSGVYFCASSPLGFGADTQYFGPGTRLTVL.

This clonotype was observed a handful of times. The chain employs TRBV7-2 and TRBJ2-1; possibly TRBD2 for D (5 bases). Germline CDR1 and CDR2: SGHTA and FQGNSA. CDR3 length: 14 residues. Trimming left V 4 bases short and J 7 bases short, with 14 bases between. The CDR3 loop is CASSSGTIRNEQFF. Here the CDR3 DNA reads TGTGCCAGCAGCTCGGGAACGATAAGGAATGAGCAGTTCTTC.

Only a few counts were recorded for this clonotype. The chain employs TRBV20-1 and TRBJ2-7, with TRBD2 matching over 7 bases. V was clipped by 1 base and J by 2 bases; unmatched bases: 8. CDR1 DFQATT and CDR2 SNEGSKA come from the germline V gene (reference sequence). This CDR3 is 15 amino acids long. In DNA form, the CDR3 reads TGCAGTGCTAGAGTAGTGGGGGAGGGGACCTACGAGCAGTACTTC. This codes for CSARVVGEGTYEQYF.

The genes are TRBV7-2 and TRBJ1-6; 8 bases are a match to TRBD1. Germline V lookup: CDR1 SGHTA, CDR2 FQGNSA. After removal of 0 bases from V and 11 bases from J, the junction contained 6 bases not matched to a gene. The CDR3 sequence is 15 residues long. The CDR3 region has the DNA TGTGCCAGCAGCTTAGCTGGACAGGGCTCGACACCCCTCCACTTT. Translating gives CASSLAGQGSTPLHF.

This clonotype has only a few counts. The rearrangement links TRBV14 to TRBJ2-7, with 7 bases identical to TRBD1. The V gene's germline CDR1 is SGHDN and CDR2 FVKESK. The CDR3 is 17 residues long. With V trimmed by 2 bases and J by 4 bases, 14 bases remained unmatched. For the CDR3, the DNA is TGTGCCAGCAGCCAATTGGACAGGACCGTCAAGGTTTACGAGCAGTACGTC. It codes for CASSQLDRTVKVYEQYV.

The chain couples TRBV20-1 to TRBJ2-7, with 9 bases aligning to TRBD1. CDR1 DFQATT and CDR2 SNEGSKA come from the germline V gene (reference sequence). The J segment lost 2 bases and the V segment lost 5 bases, leaving 7 bases of the junction unmatched. The CDR3 has 14 amino acids. The CDR3 DNA reads as TGCAGTGCTCAAGGAAGGGACAGGGCCTACGAGCAGTACTTC. It is translated as CSAQGRDRAYEQYF.

The chain carries TRBV5-1 and TRBJ2-1; 9 bases are shared with TRBD2. Per germline, CDR1 SGHRS and CDR2 YFSETQ. The CDR3 has 17 residues. Trimming removed 0 bases from V and 3 bases from J; junction bases left unmatched: 7. In DNA form, the CDR3 reads TGCGCCAGCAGCTTGGCCGGTCTAGCGGGGTACTACAATGAGCAGTTCTTC. Protein: CASSLAGLAGYYNEQFF.

This clonotype came up many times. This sequence joins TRBV5-1 and TRBJ2-1; D is ambiguous. This CDR3 spans 15 amino acids. From germline, CDR1 is SGHRS and CDR2 YFSETQ. Trimming cost V 3 bases and J 1 base, with 11 bases left between them. CDR3 in amino acids: CASSWTPESYNEQFF. CDR3 DNA: TGCGCCAGCAGCTGGACCCCTGAATCCTACAATGAGCAGTTCTTC.

This clonotype was found a few times. An end of the junction differs from the germline gene, which may be a read error. DNA for the CDR3: TGTGCCATCAGATCCGGGACTAGCCTTATCTTC. Amino acid sequence: CAIRSGTSLIF. The rearrangement links TRBV10-3 to TRBJ2-4; 9 bases agree with TRBD2. There are 11 residues in the CDR3. CDR1 ENHRY and CDR2 SYGVKD come from the germline V gene.

This chain connects TRBV12-3 or TRBV12-4 to TRBJ1-5; D gene ambiguous. Trimming cost V 6 bases and J 3 bases, with 6 bases left between them. The CDR3 has 12 residues. CDR3 nucleotides: TGTGCCAGCAGCAATTACAATCAGCCCCAGCATTTT. It yields the protein CASSNYNQPQHF.

This chain links TRBV20-1 with TRBJ1-1, with D possibly being TRBD1 (5 bases). The CDR3 consists of 15 residues. V was cut by 3 bases and J by 2 bases, with 16 bases left in between. Germline lookup yields CDR1 DFQATT and CDR2 SNEGSKA (reference sequence). The CDR3 DNA reads TGCAGTGCTAGTGGGGGGGGTAGGGCCAACACTGAAGCTTTCTTT. Translation gives CSASGGGRANTEAFF.

This clonotype was counted at least ten times. The chain employs TRBV9 and TRBJ1-2, with TRBD1 matching over 7 bases. Germline loops: CDR1 SGDLS, CDR2 YYNGEE. V lost 0 bases and J lost 8; bases outside the gene matches: 10. The CDR3 contains 15 residues. The CDR3 coding sequence is TGTGCCAGCAGCGTAGAAAAGGGGGCGCTATTGGGCTACACCTTC. Protein: CASSVEKGALLGYTF.

This clonotype was found a few times. The chain has TRBV20-1 and TRBJ2-7; perhaps D is TRBD1 or TRBD2 (5 bases each). Per the germline V gene, CDR1 is DFQATT and CDR2 is SNEGSKA (reference sequence). V lost 4 bases and J lost 6, with 13 bases in between. The CDR3 contains 12 residues. The CDR3 loop reads CSAIGDRGEQYF. In DNA, the CDR3 is TGCAGTGCTATTGGGGACCGAGGCGAGCAGTACTTC.

This clonotype was detected ten times or more. This chain connects TRBV12-3 or TRBV12-4 to TRBJ1-1; tentatively, D is TRBD1 (5 bases). The CDR3 consists of 14 residues. V lost 0 bases to trimming and J lost 4 bases, with 9 bases between them. The CDR3, as DNA: TGTGCCAGCAGTTTAGCTGGGGGAATCACTGAAGCTTTCTTT. Residues: CASSLAGGITEAFF.

This clonotype was seen a handful of times. The chain links TRBV2 to TRBJ2-2; D may be TRBD2 (5 bases). The CDR3 runs to 15 residues. CDR1 is SNHLY, CDR2 FYNNEI, per germline. Trimming left V 2 bases short and J 3 bases short, with 10 bases between. CDR3: CASSELAQHTGELFF. Written as DNA, the CDR3 is TGTGCCAGCAGTGAACTAGCTCAACACACCGGGGAGCTGTTTTTT.

J is TRBJ2-2 and V is TRBV5-1, with 7 bases fitting TRBD1. V trimming: 1 base; J trimming: 6 bases; junction bases outside the gene matches: 12. The CDR3 contains 17 residues. Germline V lookup: CDR1 SGHRS, CDR2 YFSETQ. The CDR3 region is CASSLKRQGDSAGELFF. In DNA, the CDR3 is TGCGCCAGCAGCTTGAAAAGGCAGGGGGATTCGGCCGGGGAGCTGTTTTTT.

In this sample, this clonotype turned up a few times. V is TRBV6-5 and J is TRBJ1-4, with D perhaps TRBD1 (6 bases). V lost 2 bases to trimming and J lost 7 bases, with 14 bases between them. CDR3 length equals 15 residues. Germline-derived CDR1 and CDR2 are MNHEY and SVGAGI. The CDR3 DNA sequence: TGTGCCAGCAGTTACGAAGGGGGGAGGGTTGAAAAACTGTTTTTT. This translates into CASSYEGGRVEKLFF.

The chain employs TRBV15 and TRBJ1-2; D is perhaps TRBD1 (5 bases). The CDR3 is 12 amino acids. Germline V lookup: CDR1 LNHNV, CDR2 YYDKDF (reference sequence). With 7 bases removed from V and 7 bases from J, the gap between germline ends came to 13 bases. In DNA, the CDR3 is TGTGCCACCAATGAGGGGTTCGGTGGCTACACCTTC. It translates to CATNEGFGGYTF.

V is TRBV2 and J is TRBJ2-2; 8 bases fit TRBD2. CDR1 SNHLY and CDR2 FYNNEI come from the germline V gene. Losses at the gene ends were 8 bases for V and 6 bases for J; bases not matched to a gene: 5. The CDR3 runs to 13 residues. The CDR3 here is CASAEREPGELFF. The CDR3 nucleotides are TGTGCCAGCGCGGAGCGGGAGCCCGGGGAGCTGTTTTTT.